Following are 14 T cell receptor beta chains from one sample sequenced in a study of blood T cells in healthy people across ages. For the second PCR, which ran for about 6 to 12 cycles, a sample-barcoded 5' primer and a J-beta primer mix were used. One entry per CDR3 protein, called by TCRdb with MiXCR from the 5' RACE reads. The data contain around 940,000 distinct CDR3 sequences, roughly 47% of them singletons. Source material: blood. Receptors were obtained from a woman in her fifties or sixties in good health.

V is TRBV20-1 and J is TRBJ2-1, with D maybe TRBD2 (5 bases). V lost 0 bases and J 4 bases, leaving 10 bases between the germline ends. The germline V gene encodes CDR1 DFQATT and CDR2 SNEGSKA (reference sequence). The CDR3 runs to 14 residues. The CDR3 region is CSARELLDYNEQFF. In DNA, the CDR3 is TGCAGTGCTAGAGAGCTACTAGATTACAATGAGCAGTTCTTC.

The CDR3 bases are TGCAGTGCTAGAGTTAGGACTAGCGATGAGCAGTTCTTC. This codes for CSARVRTSDEQFF. J is TRBJ2-1 and V is TRBV20-1, with 9 positions matching TRBD2. The CDR3 is made up of 13 amino acids. J was trimmed by 8 bases and V by 1 base; bases with no gene match: 3. Germline V gene sequence: CDR1 DFQATT, CDR2 SNEGSKA (reference sequence).

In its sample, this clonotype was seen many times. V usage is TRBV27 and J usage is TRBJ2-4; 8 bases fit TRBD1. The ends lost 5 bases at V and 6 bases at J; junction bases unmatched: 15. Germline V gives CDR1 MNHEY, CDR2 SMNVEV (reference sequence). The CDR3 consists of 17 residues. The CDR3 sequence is CASSAQGAAPGANIQYF. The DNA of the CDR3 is TGTGCCAGCAGTGCCCAGGGGGCAGCCCCCGGGGCAAACATTCAGTACTTC.

For the CDR3, the DNA is TGTGCCAGCAGCCTTAGGCGGGAGGGCGGCTACAATGAGCAGTTCTTC. Translated: CASSLRREGGYNEQFF. This chain joins TRBV11-2 and TRBJ2-1; 9 positions match TRBD2. Germline V gives CDR1 SGHAT, CDR2 FQNNGV. The CDR3 extends over 16 amino acids. After removal of 5 bases from V and 3 bases from J, the junction contained 8 bases not matched to a gene.

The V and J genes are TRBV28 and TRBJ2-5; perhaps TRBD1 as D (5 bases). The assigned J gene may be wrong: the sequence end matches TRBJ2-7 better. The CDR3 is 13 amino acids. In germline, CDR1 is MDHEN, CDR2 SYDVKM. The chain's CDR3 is CASSVRVWYEQYF. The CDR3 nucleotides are TGTGCCAGCAGTGTCAGGGTCTGGTACGAGCAGTACTTC.

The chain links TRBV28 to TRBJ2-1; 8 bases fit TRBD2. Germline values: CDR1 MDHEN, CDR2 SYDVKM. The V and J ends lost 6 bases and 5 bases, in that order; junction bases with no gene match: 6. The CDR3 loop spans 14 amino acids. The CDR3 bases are TGTGCCAGCAGCTCCGGGACTAGTAACAATGAGCAGTTCTTC. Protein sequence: CASSSGTSNNEQFF.

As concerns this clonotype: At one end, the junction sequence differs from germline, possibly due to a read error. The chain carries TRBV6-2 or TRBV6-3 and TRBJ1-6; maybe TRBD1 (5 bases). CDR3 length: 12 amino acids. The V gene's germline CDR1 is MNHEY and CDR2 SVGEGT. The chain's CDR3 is CASSYSRGPLHF. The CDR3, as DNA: TGTGCTAGCAGTTACTCGAGGGGACCCCTCCACTTT.

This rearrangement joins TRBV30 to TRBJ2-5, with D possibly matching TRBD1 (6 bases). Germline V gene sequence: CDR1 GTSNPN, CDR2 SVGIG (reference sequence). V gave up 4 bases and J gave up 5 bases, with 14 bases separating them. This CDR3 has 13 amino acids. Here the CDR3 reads CAWIQGMGETQYF. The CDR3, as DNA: TGTGCCTGGATCCAGGGGATGGGGGAGACCCAGTACTTC.

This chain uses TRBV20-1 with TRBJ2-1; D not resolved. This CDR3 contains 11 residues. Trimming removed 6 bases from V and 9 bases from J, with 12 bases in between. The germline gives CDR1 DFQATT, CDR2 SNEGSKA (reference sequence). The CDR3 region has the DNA TGCAGTGCGGGTAGAGTCTTTGAGCAGTTCTTC. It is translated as CSAGRVFEQFF.

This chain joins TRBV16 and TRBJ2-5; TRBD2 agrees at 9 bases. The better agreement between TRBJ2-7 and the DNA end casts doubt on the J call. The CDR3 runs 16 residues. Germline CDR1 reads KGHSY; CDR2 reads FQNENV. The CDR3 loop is CASSQYGSGRSYEQYF. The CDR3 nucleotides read TGTGCCAGCAGCCAATATGGAAGCGGGAGGTCCTACGAGCAGTACTTC.

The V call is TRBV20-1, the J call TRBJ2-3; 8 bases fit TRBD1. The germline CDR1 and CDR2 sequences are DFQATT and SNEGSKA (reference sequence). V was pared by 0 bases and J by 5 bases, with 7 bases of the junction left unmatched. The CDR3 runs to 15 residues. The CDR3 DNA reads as TGCAGTGCTAGAGACTTCGGACAGGGTGTAGATACGCAGTATTTT. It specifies CSARDFGQGVDTQYF.

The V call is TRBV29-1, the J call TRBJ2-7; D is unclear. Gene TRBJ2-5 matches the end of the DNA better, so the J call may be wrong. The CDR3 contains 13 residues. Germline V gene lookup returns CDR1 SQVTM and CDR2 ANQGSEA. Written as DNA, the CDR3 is TGCAGCGTTTTGACCGCGCGAGTAGAGACCCAGTACTTC. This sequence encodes CSVLTARVETQYF.

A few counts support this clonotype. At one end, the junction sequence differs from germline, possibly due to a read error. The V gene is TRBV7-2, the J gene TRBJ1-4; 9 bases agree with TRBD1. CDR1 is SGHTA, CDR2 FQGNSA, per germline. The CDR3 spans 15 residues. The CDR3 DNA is TGTGCCAGCAGCTCGACAGGGGGGTTTAATGGAAAACTGTTTTTT. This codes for CASSSTGGFNGKLFF.

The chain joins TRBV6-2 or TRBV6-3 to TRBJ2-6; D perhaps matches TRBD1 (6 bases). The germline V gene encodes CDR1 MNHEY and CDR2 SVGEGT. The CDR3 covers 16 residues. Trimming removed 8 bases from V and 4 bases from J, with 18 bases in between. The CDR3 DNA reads TGTGCCAGCTCAAATTCTGGACAGTCCGGGGCCAACGTCCTGACTTTC. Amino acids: CASSNSGQSGANVLTF.